Following are 24 T cell receptor beta chains from one sample sequenced in a study of STAT5B mutations in CD4+ large granular lymphocyte leukemia. The assay was immunoSEQ multiplex PCR, and TCRdb's table has in-frame clones only and misses some. Found here are 40,000 to 55,000 clones, about 80% of them singletons; the top ten hold approximately 0.4%. The sample consisted of CD4+ T cells from blood buffy coats. These receptors were taken from a human donor in good health.

The rearrangement uses TRBV5-1 and TRBJ2-5; 8 bases are a match to TRBD2. There are 14 residues in the CDR3. From germline, CDR1 is SGHRS and CDR2 YFSETQ. The V segment lost 3 bases and the J segment 5 bases; nucleotides outside the gene matches: 6. The CDR3 here is CASSSRLAQETQYF. The CDR3 nucleotides are TGCGCCAGCAGCTCGCGACTAGCGCAGGAGACCCAGTACTTC.

There are a few counts of this clone. V usage is TRBV5-1 and J usage is TRBJ1-1; D is undetermined. The CDR3 has 11 amino acids. Trimming removed 4 bases at V and 7 bases at J, with 8 bases between. Germline V CDR1 and CDR2: SGHRS, YFSETQ. CDR3 nucleotide sequence: TGCGCCAGCAGCCTCGAAAGTGAAGCTTTCTTT. Translating gives CASSLESEAFF.

This chain joins TRBV5-1 and TRBJ2-3, with TRBD2 matching 13 bases. Losses at the gene ends were 4 bases for V and 4 bases for J; bases not matched to a gene: 6. The CDR3 length is 16 residues. In germline, CDR1 is SGHRS, CDR2 YFSETQ. CDR3 in DNA: TGCGCCAGCAGCGTTAGGACTAGCGGGAGTTCAGATACGCAGTATTTT. This encodes CASSVRTSGSSDTQYF.

This CDR3 reads CASSEGQLNQPQHF. The CDR3 region has the DNA TGTGCCAGCAGTGAAGGACAGCTCAATCAGCCCCAGCATTTT. The chain employs TRBV6-1 and TRBJ1-5; a possible D gene is TRBD1 (5 bases). Germline CDR1 MNHNS, CDR2 SASEGT. V was shortened by 1 base and J by 3 bases, with 7 bases between the two germline ends. This CDR3 spans 14 amino acids.

This clone was seen just once. V usage is TRBV5-1 and J usage is TRBJ2-7, with TRBD2 matching 7 bases. The length of the CDR3 is 13 residues. The ends lost 7 bases at V and 4 bases at J; junction bases unmatched: 8. Germline CDR1 and CDR2: SGHRS and YFSETQ. The CDR3 DNA reads as TGCGCCAGCTCTCAGACTAGCCTTTACGAGCAGTACTTC. This codes for CASSQTSLYEQYF.

The V and J genes are TRBV6-5 and TRBJ1-4; 7 nucleotides match TRBD1. Germline trimming cut 0 bases from V and 4 bases from J; bases unmatched to any gene: 5. Germline V gene lookup returns CDR1 MNHEY and CDR2 SVGAGI. This CDR3 spans 16 amino acids. CDR3 bases: TGTGCCAGCAGTTACTCGGGGACAGCTAATAATGAAAAACTGTTTTTT. Its translation is CASSYSGTANNEKLFF.

This sequence joins TRBV6-5 and TRBJ2-1; 8 bases map to TRBD2. Germline trimming cut 0 bases from V and 2 bases from J; bases unmatched to any gene: 0. Germline loops: CDR1 MNHEY, CDR2 SVGAGI. CDR3 size: 15 residues. The CDR3 spells CASSYSGGAYNEQFF. Here the CDR3 DNA reads TGTGCCAGCAGTTACTCCGGGGGGGCCTACAATGAGCAGTTCTTC.

This sequence joins TRBV19 and TRBJ2-3; the D gene is possibly TRBD1 (5 bases). The V and J ends lost 5 bases and 1 base respectively, with 10 bases between them. Germline V gene lookup returns CDR1 LNHDA and CDR2 SQIVND (reference sequence). The CDR3 has 14 residues. The CDR3 DNA reads as TGTGCCAGTAGTCGCGTAGGGGGCACAGATACGCAGTATTTT. Translated, it gives CASSRVGGTDTQYF.

The V and J genes are TRBV9 and TRBJ2-5, with 9 bases identical to TRBD2. V lost 1 base, J lost 2 bases, and 3 bases stayed unmatched. Looked up from germline, CDR1 is SGDLS and CDR2 is YYNGEE. This CDR3 has 15 amino acids. The CDR3: CASSVQRGEQETQYF. The DNA for the CDR3 is TGTGCCAGCAGCGTACAGCGGGGGGAACAAGAGACCCAGTACTTC.

CDR3 coding DNA: TGTGCCAGCGCTGAGCGGGAATTCACAGATACGCAGTATTTT. Translating it yields CASAEREFTDTQYF. The chain couples TRBV6-5 to TRBJ2-3; TRBD2 aligns across 7 bases. The CDR3 consists of 14 residues. With V trimmed by 8 bases and J by 2 bases, 7 bases remained unmatched. CDR1 and CDR2 (germline): MNHEY, SVGAGI.

In DNA, the CDR3 is TGTGCCAGCAGCGTCGGGACCGTGGGATACAATGAGCAGTTCTTC. Amino acid sequence: CASSVGTVGYNEQFF. This chain joins TRBV11-2 and TRBJ2-1; D is possibly TRBD1 or TRBD2 (5 bases each). Germline V CDR1 and CDR2: SGHAT, FQNNGV. This CDR3 has 15 amino acids. V was shortened by 5 bases and J by 4 bases, with 15 bases between the two germline ends.

This chain joins TRBV28 and TRBJ1-2, with a tentative D call TRBD1 (6 bases). The CDR3 loop spans 17 amino acids. The V gene's germline CDR1 is MDHEN and CDR2 SYDVKM. With 3 bases removed from V and 7 bases from J, the gap between germline ends came to 24 bases. CDR3 in amino acids: CASSFGVSLTGPRGYTF. CDR3 sequence (DNA): TGTGCCAGCAGTTTTGGGGTGTCCTTGACAGGTCCTCGTGGCTACACCTTC.

This clone was detected only once. The V and J genes are TRBV5-1 and TRBJ2-7; D is unclear. Germline V gene sequence: CDR1 SGHRS, CDR2 YFSETQ. The CDR3 contains 14 residues. Trimming shortened V by 4 bases and J by 0 bases, and 11 bases separated the two germline ends. For the CDR3, the DNA is TGCGCCAGCAGCCCAAAAGCTAGCTCCTACGAGCAGTACTTC. It specifies CASSPKASSYEQYF.

The V and J genes are TRBV6-6 and TRBJ2-1, with D maybe TRBD1 (6 bases). V was cut by 2 bases and J by 7 bases, with 6 bases left in between. The CDR3 contains 12 residues. Germline V gene lookup returns CDR1 MNHNY and CDR2 SVGAGI (reference sequence). The CDR3 region has the DNA TGTGCCAGCAGTTACAGGGGGAATGAGCAGTTCTTC. Protein product: CASSYRGNEQFF.

This chain links TRBV5-6 with TRBJ1-5; 8 bases are shared with TRBD1. After removal of 4 bases from V and 7 bases from J, the junction contained 7 bases not matched to a gene. The CDR3 is made up of 14 amino acids. CDR1 is SGHDT and CDR2 is YYEEEE in the germline V gene. CDR3: CASSRDRGEQPQHF. The DNA of the CDR3 is TGTGCCAGCAGCAGAGACAGGGGAGAACAGCCCCAGCATTTT.

The V gene is TRBV11-3, the J gene TRBJ2-1; weak D call: TRBD2 (6 bases). Germline-derived CDR1 and CDR2 are SGHNT and YENEEA. Trimming removed 5 bases at V and 6 bases at J, with 11 bases between. CDR3 length: 13 residues. CDR3 sequence reads: CASSRDSGNEQFF. DNA for the CDR3: TGTGCCAGCAGCCGGGATAGCGGCAATGAGCAGTTCTTC.

The J gene is TRBJ2-2, the V gene TRBV6-6; D perhaps matches TRBD2 (6 bases). Trimming took 9 bases from V and 4 from J, leaving 12 bases between them. Germline-derived CDR1 and CDR2 are MNHNY and SVGAGI (reference sequence). This CDR3 contains 13 residues. CDR3 coding DNA: TGTGCCAGTTCGCGGGGAAGCACCGGGGAGCTGTTTTTT. Translation gives CASSRGSTGELFF.

V gene TRBV6-5 combines with J gene TRBJ2-4; tentative D call: TRBD1 (6 bases). CDR1 and CDR2 from the germline V gene are MNHEY and SVGAGI. Trimming took 4 bases from V and 6 from J, leaving 19 bases between them. The CDR3 is 16 residues long. This chain's CDR3 is CASSSPHGPRGNIQYF. The CDR3 bases are TGTGCCAGCAGTTCTCCACACGGACCCAGGGGAAACATTCAGTACTTC.

For the CDR3, the DNA is TGTGCCAGCAGCCAAGGGGGAACAGGGGGCACGGAGACCCAGTACTTC. This encodes CASSQGGTGGTETQYF. This chain uses TRBV14 with TRBJ2-5; TRBD1 aligns across 9 bases. From germline, CDR1 is SGHDN and CDR2 FVKESK. This CDR3 is 16 amino acids long. After removal of 1 base from V and 5 bases from J, the junction contained 8 bases not matched to a gene.

The V call is TRBV7-8, the J call TRBJ2-5, with 8 bases matching TRBD2. CDR1 is SGHVS and CDR2 is FQNEAQ in the germline V gene. The CDR3 totals 14 residues. Trimming took 6 bases from V and 3 from J; bases not matched to a gene: 6. Written as DNA, the CDR3 is TGTGCCAGCAGACAACGGGAGGGGGAAGAGACCCAGTACTTC. This encodes CASRQREGEETQYF.

The genes are TRBV6-6 and TRBJ1-2; the match to TRBD1 covers 7 bases. CDR3 length equals 15 residues. Germline values: CDR1 MNHNY, CDR2 SVGAGI (reference sequence). V shed 6 bases and J 2 bases; nucleotides not matched to a gene: 9. The CDR3: CASRTGGQRNYGYTF. In nucleotides, the CDR3 is TGTGCCAGCAGAACCGGGGGACAGCGGAACTATGGCTACACCTTC.

This chain connects TRBV29-1 to TRBJ2-7; 8 positions match TRBD1. CDR1 is SQVTM and CDR2 is ANQGSEA in the germline V gene. This CDR3 is 12 amino acids long. J was trimmed by 5 bases and V by 7 bases; bases with no gene match: 7. The CDR3 DNA sequence: TGCAGCGCCCGCCAGGGGGCCCACGAGCAGTACTTC. Its translation is CSARQGAHEQYF.

The genes are TRBV5-1 and TRBJ2-3; 7 nucleotides align to TRBD1. Germline loops: CDR1 SGHRS, CDR2 YFSETQ. This CDR3 has 15 residues. Trimming cost V 4 bases and J 3 bases; bases outside gene matches: 8. The CDR3 nucleotides read TGCGCCAGCAGCGAAACAGGGGCGCGTACAGATACGCAGTATTTT. The encoded protein is CASSETGARTDTQYF.

This chain connects TRBV29-1 to TRBJ2-7; D gene ambiguous. V gave up 8 bases and J gave up 0 bases, with 8 bases separating them. The CDR3 length is 11 residues. CDR1 SQVTM and CDR2 ANQGSEA come from the germline V gene. CDR3 coding DNA: TGCAGCACCCGTAGCTCCTACGAGCAGTACTTC. Translating it yields CSTRSSYEQYF.